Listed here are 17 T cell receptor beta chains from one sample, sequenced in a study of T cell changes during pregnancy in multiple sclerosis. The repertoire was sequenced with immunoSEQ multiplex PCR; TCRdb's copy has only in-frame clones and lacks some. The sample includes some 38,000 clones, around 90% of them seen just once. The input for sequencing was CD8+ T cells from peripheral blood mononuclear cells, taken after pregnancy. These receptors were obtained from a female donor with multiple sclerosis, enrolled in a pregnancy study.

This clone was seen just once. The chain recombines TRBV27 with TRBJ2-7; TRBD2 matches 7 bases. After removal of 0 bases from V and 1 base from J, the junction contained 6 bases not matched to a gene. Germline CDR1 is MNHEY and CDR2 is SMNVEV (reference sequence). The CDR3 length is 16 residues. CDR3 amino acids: CASSLSGWGGSYEQYF. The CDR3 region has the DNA TGTGCCAGCAGTTTATCCGGCTGGGGGGGATCCTACGAGCAGTACTTC.

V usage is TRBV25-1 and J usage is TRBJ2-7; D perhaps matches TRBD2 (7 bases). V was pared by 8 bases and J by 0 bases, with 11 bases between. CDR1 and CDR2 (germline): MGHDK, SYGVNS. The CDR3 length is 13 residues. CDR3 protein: CASEGDYSYEQYF. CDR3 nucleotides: TGTGCCAGCGAGGGGGACTACTCCTACGAGCAGTACTTC.

The CDR3 here is CASSPATGQTYEQYF. The CDR3 DNA sequence: TGTGCCAGCAGCCCTGCTACAGGACAGACCTACGAGCAGTACTTC. J is TRBJ2-7 and V is TRBV2, with a possible D match to TRBD1 (6 bases). V lost 6 bases to trimming and J lost 2 bases, with 17 bases between them. The germline V gene has CDR1 SNHLY and CDR2 FYNNEI. The length of the CDR3 is 15 residues.

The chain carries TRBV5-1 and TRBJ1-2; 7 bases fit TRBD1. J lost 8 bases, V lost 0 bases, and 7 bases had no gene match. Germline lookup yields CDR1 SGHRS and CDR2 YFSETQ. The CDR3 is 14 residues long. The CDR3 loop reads CASSLGTGAGGYTF. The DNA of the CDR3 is TGCGCCAGCAGCTTGGGTACAGGGGCGGGCGGCTACACCTTC.

The CDR3 sequence is CASSSNGLRSTDTQYF. CDR3 bases: TGTGCCAGCAGCTCAAACGGACTACGGAGCACAGATACGCAGTATTTT. The V gene is TRBV7-9, the J gene TRBJ2-3, with a possible D match to TRBD2 (6 bases). Germline V CDR1 and CDR2: SEHNR, FQNEAQ (reference sequence). Trimming took off 4 bases at V and 0 bases at J, with 14 bases between the two ends. The CDR3 has 16 amino acids.

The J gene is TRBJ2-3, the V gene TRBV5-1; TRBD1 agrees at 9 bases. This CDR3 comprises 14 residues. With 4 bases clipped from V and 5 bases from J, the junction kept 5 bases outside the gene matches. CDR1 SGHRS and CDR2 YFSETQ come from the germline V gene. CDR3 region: CASSPGQGLDTQYF. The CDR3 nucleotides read TGCGCCAGCAGCCCGGGACAGGGATTAGATACGCAGTATTTT.

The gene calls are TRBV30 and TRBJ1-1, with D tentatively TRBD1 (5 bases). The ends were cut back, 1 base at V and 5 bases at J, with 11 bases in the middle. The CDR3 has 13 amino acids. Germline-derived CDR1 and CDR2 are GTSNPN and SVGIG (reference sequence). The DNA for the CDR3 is TGTGCCTGGAGTGAGACCCGGGGGACTGAAGCTTTCTTT. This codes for CAWSETRGTEAFF.

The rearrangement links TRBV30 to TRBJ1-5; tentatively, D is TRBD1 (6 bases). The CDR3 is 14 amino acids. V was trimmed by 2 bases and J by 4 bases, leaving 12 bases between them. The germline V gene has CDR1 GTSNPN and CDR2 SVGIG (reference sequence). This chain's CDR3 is CAWSHGQMNQPQHF. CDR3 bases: TGTGCCTGGAGTCATGGACAGATGAATCAGCCCCAGCATTTT.

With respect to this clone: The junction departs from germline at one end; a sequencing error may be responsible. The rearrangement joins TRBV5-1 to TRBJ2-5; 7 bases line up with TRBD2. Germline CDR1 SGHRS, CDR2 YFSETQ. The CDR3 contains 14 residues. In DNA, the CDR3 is TGCGCCAGCAGCTTTCGGGGGGACCAGGAGACCCAGTACTTC. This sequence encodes CASSFRGDQETQYF.

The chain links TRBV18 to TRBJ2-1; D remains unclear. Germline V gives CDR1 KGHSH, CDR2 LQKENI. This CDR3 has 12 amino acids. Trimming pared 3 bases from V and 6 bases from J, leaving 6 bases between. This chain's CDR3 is CASSPGANEQFF. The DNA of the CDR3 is TGTGCCAGCTCACCCGGTGCCAATGAGCAGTTCTTC.

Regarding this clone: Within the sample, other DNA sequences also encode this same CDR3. The CDR3 nucleotides read TGTGCCAGCAGCCGGACAGGGGGCAATCAGCCCCAGCATTTT. Protein sequence: CASSRTGGNQPQHF. The rearrangement links TRBV27 to TRBJ1-5, with 9 bases lining up with TRBD1. CDR3 length equals 14 residues. Unmatched junction bases numbered 2, after V lost 6 bases and J lost 2 bases. Germline V gene lookup returns CDR1 MNHEY and CDR2 SMNVEV (reference sequence).

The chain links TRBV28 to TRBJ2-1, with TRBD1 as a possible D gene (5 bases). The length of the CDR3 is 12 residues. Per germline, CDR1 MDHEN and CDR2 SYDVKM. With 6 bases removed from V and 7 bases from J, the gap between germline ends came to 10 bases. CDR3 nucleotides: TGTGCCAGCAGCAACCAGGGAAATGAGCAGTTCTTC. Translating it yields CASSNQGNEQFF.

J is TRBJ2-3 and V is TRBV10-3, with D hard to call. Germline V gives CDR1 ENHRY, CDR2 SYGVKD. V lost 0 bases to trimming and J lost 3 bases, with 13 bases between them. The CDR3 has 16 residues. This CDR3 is CAISESLRVGTDTQYF. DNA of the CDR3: TGTGCCATCAGTGAGTCCCTCCGGGTTGGGACAGATACGCAGTATTTT.

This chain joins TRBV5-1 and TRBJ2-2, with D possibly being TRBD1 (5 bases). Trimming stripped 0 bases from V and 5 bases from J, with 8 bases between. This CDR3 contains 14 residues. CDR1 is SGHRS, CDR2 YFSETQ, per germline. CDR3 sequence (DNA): TGCGCCAGCAGCTTGGCCCAGGGAACCGGGGAGCTGTTTTTT. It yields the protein CASSLAQGTGELFF.

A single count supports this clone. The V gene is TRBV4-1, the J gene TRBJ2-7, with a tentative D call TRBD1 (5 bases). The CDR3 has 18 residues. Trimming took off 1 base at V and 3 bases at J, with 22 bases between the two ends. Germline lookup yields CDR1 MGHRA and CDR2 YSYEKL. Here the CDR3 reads CASSQVLSTAKFYYEQYF. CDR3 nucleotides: TGCGCCAGCAGCCAAGTATTATCGACAGCGAAATTTTACTACGAGCAGTACTTC.

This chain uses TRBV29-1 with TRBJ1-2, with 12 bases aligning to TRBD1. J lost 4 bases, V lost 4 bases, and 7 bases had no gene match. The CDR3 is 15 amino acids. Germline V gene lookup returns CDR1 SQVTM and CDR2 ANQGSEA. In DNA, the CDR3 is TGCAGCGTTGCCGGGACAGGGGGCTCGAGCTATGGCTACACCTTC. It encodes CSVAGTGGSSYGYTF.

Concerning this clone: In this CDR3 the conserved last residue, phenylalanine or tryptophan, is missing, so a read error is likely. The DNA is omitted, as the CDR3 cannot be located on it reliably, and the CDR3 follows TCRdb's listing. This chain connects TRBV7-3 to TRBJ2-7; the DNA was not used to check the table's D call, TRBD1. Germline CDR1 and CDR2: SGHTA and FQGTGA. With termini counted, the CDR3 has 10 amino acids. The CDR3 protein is CASTPRDRGC.